Listed below are T cell receptor beta chains from one sample, sequenced in a study of cytomegalovirus exposure and HLA in healthy donors. The repertoire was sequenced with immunoSEQ multiplex PCR; TCRdb's copy has only in-frame clones and lacks some. Among more than 140,000 clones listed, about three fifths were seen once. The sequenced material came from PBMCs. The receptor source for this set is a woman between 25 and 40 years old in good health and CMV-seropositive. Both conserved end residues are part of each CDR3. Fields, in order: D gene, J gene, V gene, clone size, CDR3 DNA, CDR3 protein. The D gene is left open where the match is weak. Part of the rows lack a size; the others show once, few, many or a class for expanded clones.

>TRBD1|TRBJ1-2|TRBV18|-
TGTGCCAGCTCAGCTTATACCGGGACAGGTTATGGCTACACCTTC
CASSAYTGTGYGYTF
>TRBD2|TRBJ2-1|TRBV2|-
TGTGCCACCCCGACTAGCGTCGGGGCCTACAATGAGCAGTTCTTC
CATPTSVGAYNEQFF
>-|TRBJ2-7|TRBV2|-
TGTGCCAGCAGGGCTGGACAGCGATACGAGCAGTACTTC
CASRAGQRYEQYF
>TRBD1|TRBJ1-1|TRBV28|few
TGTGCCAGCAGTTCCCCGACAGGGGCCCCTAATGAAGCTTTCTTT
CASSSPTGAPNEAFF
>-|TRBJ2-5|TRBV7-9|few
TGTGCCAGCAGCTTAGCCAGGGGAGAGACCCAGTACTTC
CASSLARGETQYF
>TRBD1|TRBJ1-1|TRBV15|-
TGTGCCACCAGCAGAGGACAGGGCAGGAACACTGAAGCTTTCTTT
CATSRGQGRNTEAFF
>TRBD2|TRBJ2-3|TRBV5-1|few
TGCGCCAGCAGCTTGGGGCTAGCGGGAGCAGATACGCAGTATTTT
CASSLGLAGADTQYF
>-|TRBJ1-1|TRBV30|-
TGTGCCTGGAGCCAGGTAGAGGAAGCTTTCTTT
CAWSQVEEAFF
>-|TRBJ1-1|TRBV11-2|-
TGTGCCAGCAGCTTAGACCCCTCTGTGAACACTGAAGCTTTCTTT
CASSLDPSVNTEAFF
>-|TRBJ2-7|TRBV2|-
TGTGCCAGCAGTGAAAGGGAGCGGGCTTACTACGAGCAGTACTTC
CASSERERAYYEQYF
>TRBD2|TRBJ2-1|TRBV5-1|once
TGCGCCAGCAGCTTTACTAGCGGGAACTACAATGAGCAGTTCTTC
CASSFTSGNYNEQFF
>-|TRBJ1-1|TRBV5-1|few
TGCGCCAGCAGCTTGTTAGGGGCTGAAGCTTTCTTT
CASSLLGAEAFF
>TRBD2|TRBJ2-7|TRBV11-2|-
TGTGCCAGCAGCCTTACCGGGACTAGCGCCTACGAGCAGTACTTC
CASSLTGTSAYEQYF
>TRBD2|TRBJ2-2|TRBV29-1|-
TGCAGCGTTGAAGGGGTAGCGGGGGGGCCGTCCGGGGAGCTGTTTTTT
CSVEGVAGGPSGELFF
>-|TRBJ2-1|TRBV7-7|-
TGTGCCAGCAGTCTACAGATTTTCAATGAGCAGTTCTTC
CASSLQIFNEQFF
>TRBD1|TRBJ2-7|TRBV19|-
TGTGCCAGTAGTAAGTCCTGGGACAGGGCCTACGAGCAGTACTTC
CASSKSWDRAYEQYF
>-|TRBJ2-2|TRBV6-5|few
TGTGCCAGCAGTTATCAGACAGGCAACACCGGGGAGCTGTTTTTT
CASSYQTGNTGELFF
>-|TRBJ1-4|TRBV29-1|-
TGCAGCGACCTAGTCGGGGGGGAAAAACTGTTTTTT
CSDLVGGEKLFF
>TRBD1|TRBJ1-6|TRBV11-2|once
TGTGCCAGCAGCCTAGTCAGGGGGCGGGGATCACCCCTCCACTTT
CASSLVRGRGSPLHF
>-|TRBJ1-2|TRBV19|-
TGTGCCAGTACCCCGCCGGGATATGGCTACACCTTC
CASTPPGYGYTF
>-|TRBJ1-1|TRBV6-1|-
TGTGCCAGCGGCAGGGAGGATTGGACTGAAGCTTTCTTT
CASGREDWTEAFF
>-|TRBJ2-7|TRBV19|few
TGTGCCAGTAGTTTGGGGGCAGGGGTAGGCTACGAGCAGTACTTC
CASSLGAGVGYEQYF
>TRBD1|TRBJ1-2|TRBV2|-
TGTGCCAGCAGCCGGGACAGCTTCTTCGGCTACACCTTC
CASSRDSFFGYTF
>TRBD1|TRBJ2-2|TRBV5-1|-
TGCGCCAGCAGCTTGGTTGGGACAGGGATCACCGGGGAGCTGTTTTTT
CASSLVGTGITGELFF
>TRBD2|TRBJ2-7|TRBV6-1|few
TGTGCCAGCAGTGAAGGCACTAGCGGGAGTTACGAGCAGTACTTC
CASSEGTSGSYEQYF
>TRBD1|TRBJ2-2|TRBV6-5|-
TGTGCCAGCAGTTACCAGGGACAGGGGGTCGGGGAGCTGTTTTTT
CASSYQGQGVGELFF
>TRBD1|TRBJ1-2|TRBV27|-
TGTGCCACCGGGACAGGGTATCCACGGAACTATGGCTACACCTTC
CATGTGYPRNYGYTF
>TRBD1|TRBJ1-3|TRBV30|few
TGTGCCTGGCACCGACCCTACAGGGGACTGAGAAACACCATATATTTT
CAWHRPYRGLRNTIYF
>TRBD1|TRBJ1-2|TRBV2|few
TGTGCCAGCAGTGAAGCGGGACAGGGGAGAGGTGGCTACACCTTC
CASSEAGQGRGGYTF
>TRBD1|TRBJ2-4|TRBV19|-
TGTGCCAGTAGTATAGTGTCAGGGGGCGCAAACATTCAGTACTTC
CASSIVSGGANIQYF
>TRBD1|TRBJ1-4|TRBV5-4|-
TGTGCCAGCAGCCGTAGGGACAGGGTTGGCGAAAAACTGTTTTTT
CASSRRDRVGEKLFF
>-|TRBJ2-1|TRBV5-4|-
TGTGCCAGCAGCACCGGGACAAGCTCCTACAATGAGCAGTTCTTC
CASSTGTSSYNEQFF
>TRBD2|TRBJ2-6|TRBV14|-
TGTGCCAGCAGCCAAGTTGGCGGGAGGGCCGGGGCCAACGTCCTGACTTTC
CASSQVGGRAGANVLTF
>-|TRBJ2-5|TRBV7-2|-
TGTGCCAGCAGCTTCGGGGAAGAGACCCAGTACTTC
CASSFGEETQYF
>-|TRBJ2-7|TRBV27|-
TGTGCCAGCAGTTTATCGAGGGAAGCCTACGAGCAGTACTTC
CASSLSREAYEQYF
>TRBD2|TRBJ2-1|TRBV10-3|-
TGTGCCATCAGTCAACTAGCGGGACAGTACAATGAGCAGTTCTTC
CAISQLAGQYNEQFF
>-|TRBJ2-7|TRBV9|-
TGTGCCAGCAGCGTCAGGGATGGATCCTACGAGCAGTACTTC
CASSVRDGSYEQYF
>-|TRBJ2-1|TRBV7-6|-
TGTGCCAGCAGCTCGTTAGAACCATCCTACAATGAGCAGTTCTTC
CASSSLEPSYNEQFF
>-|TRBJ2-2|TRBV6-1|-
TGTGCCAGCAGTTTTCCAAACACCGGGGAGCTGTTTTTT
CASSFPNTGELFF
>-|TRBJ2-1|TRBV5-6|-
TGTGCCAGCAGCTTGGGGGCAGGGGTCGGTGTGTACAATGAGCAGTTCTTC
CASSLGAGVGVYNEQFF
>-|TRBJ2-7|TRBV2|-
TGTGCCAGCAGTGACCAGGGTGGTGGCTACGAGCAGTACTTC
CASSDQGGGYEQYF
>TRBD2|TRBJ2-5|TRBV29-1|few
TGCAGCGTTGCCATTGTAGCGGGAGGCCTTGGGGCCCAGTACTTC
CSVAIVAGGLGAQYF
>TRBD2|TRBJ2-3|TRBV6-1|few
TGTGCCAGCAAGCCGGGACTAGCGGGAACAGATACGCAGTATTTT
CASKPGLAGTDTQYF
>-|TRBJ2-2|TRBV7-3|-
TGTGCCAGCAGCCCCCGGGGAACCTCCACCGGGGAGCTGTTTTTT
CASSPRGTSTGELFF
>TRBD2|TRBJ2-1|TRBV14|-
TGTGCCAGCAGCGGCGGGAGTAGGACAAATGAGCAGTTCTTC
CASSGGSRTNEQFF
>TRBD2|TRBJ2-3|TRBV7-9|-
TGTGCCAGCAGCTCCCGCCGACTAGCGGGCACAGATACGCAGTATTTT
CASSSRRLAGTDTQYF
>TRBD1|TRBJ2-7|TRBV11-2|few
TGTGCCAGCAGCTGGGGGGACAGGTCGAGGTACTTC
CASSWGDRSRYF
>-|TRBJ2-6|TRBV5-1|-
TGCGCCAGCAGCTTGGCCGGAGGGGCCCTGATCTCTGGGGCCAACGTCCTGACTTTC
CASSLAGGALISGANVLTF
>-|TRBJ1-5|TRBV2|once
TGTGCCAGCGGAAGGGGAGGGGGTGAGAATCAGCCCCAGCATTTT
CASGRGGGENQPQHF
>-|TRBJ2-7|TRBV7-9|-
TGTGCCAGCAGCTTAGGGGAGAAGCTGAGTTTC
CASSLGEKLSF
>-|TRBJ1-5|TRBV10-2|-
TGCGCCAGCAGTGACGGACAGTATGAGCCCCAGCATTTT
CASSDGQYEPQHF
>-|TRBJ2-7|TRBV6-5|-
TGTGCCAGCAGCACGTCCAGAGCGGTTAGGCAGTACTTC
CASSTSRAVRQYF
>-|TRBJ1-1|TRBV27|few
TGTGCCAGCAGTTTATCGGGACTTAACGCTTTCTTT
CASSLSGLNAFF
>-|TRBJ2-1|TRBV5-6|-
TGTGCCAGCAGCTTGGGTACGGCGACAAGTTGGCAGTTCTTC
CASSLGTATSWQFF